Sequencing of this T cell receptor beta chain was carried out in a study of blood T cell repertoires in COVID-19. Clones were read by immunoSEQ multiplex PCR, and TCRdb kept only the in-frame ones, dropping some. Of about 120,000 clones in the sample, around 88% are singletons; the top ten hold roughly 1%. The V and J ends lost 0 bases and 3 bases, in that order; junction bases with no gene match: 7. CDR3 size: 17 residues. The germline V gene encodes CDR1 LGHNA and CDR2 YNFKEQ. The sequenced material came from peripheral blood. This chain joins TRBV4-2 and TRBJ2-3; 9 nucleotides match TRBD2. The TCR originated in a woman aged 45-59 years with active or convalescent COVID-19. CDR3 sequence (DNA): TGTGCCAGCAGCCAAGATGGGGCGGGAGGGCGGACAGATACGCAGTATTTT. Protein sequence: CASSQDGAGGRTDTQYF.